What follows is one T cell receptor beta chain and its context. Its cognate antigen has yet to be identified. Base quality data are lacking; no much larger clone is found one base away. TCRbeta CDR3 regions were amplified from genomic DNA using the immunoSEQ Assay, a bias-controlled multiplex PCR. As for the original processing: Nucleated cell counts per sample were estimated from amplification of reference gene primers within the assay. To quantify the absolute abundance of each unique TCRbeta CDR3 rearrangement, sequence reads were collapsed and filtered. For each sample, productive Simpson clonality was calculated by taking the square root of Simpson's diversity index across productive rearrangements. What TCRdb holds here is the immuneACCESS table cut down to in-frame rearrangements. Part of the clones is not present; checked against another copy, under half of the missing clones reflect an unresolved V gene, and the others are unexplained. From that table come the V and J calls and clone size; the DNA was used to work out D and trimming. This sample has some 150,000 clones in its table, and approximately 85% of those were observed once. The ten largest make up roughly 7.5% of the sample.

The data are from a study of blood T cell repertoires in COVID-19 (dated by TCRdb to about 2020). Regarding the complete study: Collaborator samples came from the United States, Italy and Spain and covered acute and convalescent phases of COVID-19. The material from the prospective study consisted of cDNA or gDNA derived from T cells, B-cell-depleted T cells, or PBMCs. Deeply sampled blood TCRbeta repertoires from subjects exposed to, actively infected with, or recovered from COVID-19 were included in the dataset. The repertoires were released in a freely available public database intended as a resource for research on the immune response to SARS-CoV-2. The samples were drawn from two sources: the first 160 participants of the ongoing ImmuneRACE study, and 950 to 1,500 subjects contributed by 6 global collaborators. The sample metadata nearly always contained a de-identified subject ID, COVID-19 status, age in years and sex. Where available, HLA class I and class II types were taken from metadata supplied by the sample provider and were not determined by assay-based typing. What the authors observed across the whole study: How much clinical and demographic metadata was included differed by source and by participant, and the metadata was provided uncurated.

The junction carries 16 bases between V and J, which are trimmed by 2 bases and 2 bases respectively. CDR1 and CDR2 were assigned from the germline V gene as MNHNS and SASEGT. The CDR3 runs 16 residues from the cysteine to the phenylalanine. Of the read, only the CDR3 DNA is kept; its 48 bases are in frame from base 1. Samples from volunteer blood donors who had recovered from COVID-19 were contributed by a second Seattle source. Each collaborating institution followed its own protocols to collect whole blood in K2EDTA tubes. For TCRbeta analysis, collaborators shipped samples in one of three forms: frozen whole blood, isolated PBMCs, or DNA extracted from either of those sample types.

The sequencing input was peripheral blood. Recombination linked TRBV6-1 to TRBJ2-7; a tentative D match to TRBD2 spans 6 bases. The TCR comes from a middle-aged man who had recovered from COVID-19. The CDR3 in this case is CASSEIPSGPPYEQYF. The nucleotide sequence reads as follows: TGTGCCAGCAGTGAAATTCCCAGCGGGCCCCCCTACGAGCAGTACTTC.